One and the same sample provided the 16 T cell receptor beta chains below, sequenced in a study of cytomegalovirus exposure and HLA in healthy donors (TCRdb year 2017). Libraries were constructed by the immunoSEQ multiplex PCR assay. For the multiplex PCR, a mixture combining 60 forward primers for TCR Vbeta segments and 13 reverse primers for TCR Jbeta segments was used. TCRdb retrieved this table from immuneACCESS and kept in-frame rearrangements only. Not all clones are present; in checked studies, unresolved V genes account for under half, and no reason is known for the remainder. The sample table lists about 120,000 clones, over 75% of them with a count of one. Under 7% of the sample belongs to the ten largest clones. The sequencing input was PBMCs. The receptors originated from a man aged 18 to 30 in good health and CMV-seropositive.

V and J are TRBV19 and TRBJ2-2; 11 positions match TRBD2. V lost 4 bases to trimming and J lost 3 bases; unmatched junction nucleotides: 4. Per the germline V gene, CDR1 is LNHDA and CDR2 is SQIVND (reference sequence). This CDR3 is built from 16 residues. The CDR3 DNA sequence: TGTGCCAGTAGTAAAACTAGCGGGGGATACACCGGGGAGCTGTTTTTT. It is translated as CASSKTSGGYTGELFF. Filled out from reference TRBV19 and TRBJ2-2, the complete variable domain reads DGGITQSPKYLFRKEGQNVTLSCEQNLNHDAMYWYRQDPGQGLRLIYYSQIVNDFQKGDIAEGYSVSREKKESFPLTVTSAQKNPTAFYLCASSKTSGGYTGELFFGEGSRLTVL.

The gene calls are TRBV10-3 and TRBJ1-1, with TRBD1 identical over 10 bases. Germline V gene sequence: CDR1 ENHRY, CDR2 SYGVKD. V lost 3 bases to trimming and J lost 11 bases; unmatched junction nucleotides: 12. The CDR3 has 15 amino acids. The CDR3 region is CAISDLPGTGEGAFF. As DNA, the CDR3 is TGTGCCATCAGTGACCTTCCCGGGACAGGGGAAGGGGCTTTCTTT.

The CDR3 sequence is CASSLETGYGQFF. The CDR3 DNA follows: TGTGCCAGCAGTCTCGAGACAGGTTACGGGCAGTTCTTC. The chain combines TRBV27 with TRBJ2-1, with D perhaps matching TRBD1 (6 bases). Germline V gene sequence: CDR1 MNHEY, CDR2 SMNVEV (reference sequence). CDR3 length: 13 residues. Trimming shortened V by 5 bases and J by 12 bases, and 17 bases separated the two germline ends.

This clone was picked up a small number of times. The rearrangement joins TRBV19 to TRBJ1-1, with 7 positions matching TRBD1. V lost 6 bases to trimming and J lost 0 bases; unmatched junction nucleotides: 10. This CDR3 has 16 amino acids. The germline CDR1 and CDR2 sequences are LNHDA and SQIVND (reference sequence). CDR3 sequence reads: CASSHYSGQMNTEAFF. The CDR3 DNA follows: TGTGCCAGTAGCCATTACTCGGGACAGATGAACACTGAAGCTTTCTTT.

This chain uses TRBV6-1 with TRBJ2-3; D gene unclear. This CDR3 has 16 residues. Trimming pared 3 bases from V and 6 bases from J, leaving 19 bases between. The germline gives CDR1 MNHNS, CDR2 SASEGT. The CDR3: CASSDPRGLARDTQYF. CDR3 bases: TGTGCCAGCAGTGACCCTCGTGGGCTGGCCAGGGATACGCAGTATTTT.

V is TRBV29-1 and J is TRBJ2-7; possible D gene TRBD1, 6 bases. The CDR3 runs to 14 residues. V lost 7 bases to trimming and J lost 2 bases, with 18 bases between them. Per germline, CDR1 SQVTM and CDR2 ANQGSEA. The CDR3 coding sequence is TGCAGCGGAATGTCAGGGGATTTTACCTACGAGCAGTACTTC. The encoded protein is CSGMSGDFTYEQYF.

The chain combines TRBV7-9 with TRBJ2-3; D ambiguous. The CDR3 has 13 residues. The ends were cut back, 7 bases at V and 6 bases at J, with 14 bases in the middle. Germline CDR1 SEHNR, CDR2 FQNEAQ (reference sequence). The CDR3 nucleotides read TGTGCCAGCAACTTTGGGCCTCACGATACGCAGTATTTT. It codes for CASNFGPHDTQYF.

V usage is TRBV6-4 and J usage is TRBJ2-3, with 7 positions matching TRBD1. V lost 2 bases, J lost 4 bases, and 3 bases stayed unmatched. This CDR3 has 14 amino acids. CDR1 is MRHNA, CDR2 SNTAGT, per germline. This CDR3 reads CASSDKGAADTQYF. CDR3 nucleotides: TGTGCCAGCAGTGACAAGGGGGCTGCAGATACGCAGTATTTT.

This chain uses TRBV6-1 with TRBJ1-1; tentative D call: TRBD1 (5 bases). The germline V and J ends were trimmed by 5 bases and 6 bases, with 13 bases remaining between them. Looked up from germline, CDR1 is MNHNS and CDR2 is SASEGT. The length of the CDR3 is 13 residues. CDR3 DNA: TGTGCCAGCAGTCCGGGGGGACGTTCTGAAGCTTTCTTT. Residues: CASSPGGRSEAFF.

This rearrangement joins TRBV7-9 to TRBJ2-3; a possible D gene is TRBD1 (6 bases). This CDR3 comprises 18 residues. V was clipped by 4 bases and J by 4 bases, with 24 bases between them. CDR1 and CDR2 (germline): SEHNR, FQNEAQ (reference sequence). CDR3 bases: TGTGCCAGCAGCTCAAAAACCCTTAGGTCCCACAGGGCAGATACGCAGTATTTT. Its protein is CASSSKTLRSHRADTQYF.

The J gene is TRBJ2-1, the V gene TRBV13, with 9 nucleotides matching TRBD2. The CDR3 runs 14 residues. V was pared by 0 bases and J by 7 bases, with 1 base of the junction left unmatched. Germline CDR1 and CDR2: PRHDT and FYEKMQ (reference sequence). This chain's CDR3 is CASSLGLAGNEQFF. The CDR3 nucleotides read TGTGCCAGCAGCTTAGGGCTAGCGGGGAATGAGCAGTTCTTC.

This clone was detected only once. This chain links TRBV30 with TRBJ1-5; no reliable D call. The CDR3 is made up of 17 amino acids. Deletions cut 2 bases from V and 0 bases from J, with 17 bases between. Germline CDR1 reads GTSNPN; CDR2 reads SVGIG (reference sequence). The DNA for the CDR3 is TGTGCCTGGAGTCCAAGAGTCGCCGGGTATAGCAATCAGCCCCAGCATTTT. This codes for CAWSPRVAGYSNQPQHF.

This clone was seen a single time. The CDR3 spells CASSFRIGNTIYF. CDR3 nucleotides: TGTGCCAGCAGCTTTAGAATAGGAAACACCATATATTTT. This chain joins TRBV7-9 and TRBJ1-3; D is ambiguous. The ends were cut back, 3 bases at V and 4 bases at J, with 7 bases in the middle. Germline V lookup: CDR1 SEHNR, CDR2 FQNEAQ (reference sequence). This CDR3 has 13 residues.

The genes are TRBV18 and TRBJ1-1; a possible D gene is TRBD1 (5 bases). The germline V gene has CDR1 KGHSH and CDR2 LQKENI. Trimming stripped 2 bases from V and 2 bases from J, with 15 bases between. This CDR3 contains 16 residues. The CDR3 bases are TGTGCCAGCTCACCAAATTCAAGACAGCTCAACACTGAAGCTTTCTTT. It encodes CASSPNSRQLNTEAFF.

The rearrangement joins TRBV11-2 to TRBJ2-2; 7 bases map to TRBD1. The CDR3 has 16 amino acids. V shed 4 bases, J shed 6 bases, and the junction held 11 bases outside the gene matches. Germline V gene sequence: CDR1 SGHAT, CDR2 FQNNGV. The CDR3 region is CASSSRDRTRPGELFF. CDR3 DNA: TGTGCCAGCAGCTCCCGGGACAGAACACGACCCGGGGAGCTGTTTTTT.

V is TRBV19 and J is TRBJ1-3; D gene unclear. The germline V gene encodes CDR1 LNHDA and CDR2 SQIVND (reference sequence). This CDR3 is built from 14 residues. Trimming removed 5 bases at V and 0 bases at J, with 8 bases between. CDR3 sequence reads: CASSSPSSGNTIYF. The CDR3 DNA is TGTGCCAGTAGTTCCCCGAGCTCTGGAAACACCATATATTTT.